This note documents a single T cell receptor (beta chain) sequence. V was pared by 5 bases and J by 1 base, with 7 bases of the junction left unmatched. This CDR3 is 14 amino acids long. Germline lookup yields CDR1 DFQATT and CDR2 SNEGSKA (reference sequence). The source of the sample is a study of blood T cells in healthy people across ages. Together with a sample-barcoded 5' primer, a J-beta primer mix was included in a second PCR lasting about 7 to 11 cycles. Every cDNA was tagged by a template-switch adaptor with 12 random nucleotides. TCRdb reanalysed the 5' RACE reads using MiXCR and keeps one entry per CDR3 protein. Among about 780,000 distinct CDR3 sequences, 35% to 50% were seen once, and the ten largest hold roughly 18%.

The V call is TRBV20-1, the J call TRBJ2-7; TRBD1 matches at 8 bases. Sequencing was done on a sample of blood. This clonotype was obtained from a man older than 75 in good health. CDR3 in DNA: TGCAGTGCTTACACAGGGGGAAGTTCCTACGAGCAGTACTTC. Its protein is CSAYTGGSSYEQYF.